This is a list of T cell receptor beta chains from one sample in a study of blood T cell repertoires in COVID-19. Sequencing was performed with immunoSEQ multiplex PCR; in TCRdb, only in-frame clones are kept and a portion is missing. This sample has hundreds of thousands of clones, with 85% to 90% found just once. The sample consisted of PBMCs or T cells enriched from blood (not recorded which). The receptor set was obtained from a man younger than 45 who had recovered from COVID-19. CDR3s include the opening cysteine and the closing phenylalanine or tryptophan. Fields, in order: clone size, D gene, J gene, V gene, CDR3 DNA, CDR3 protein. D genes are given only for firm matches. Part of the rows lack a size; the others show once, few, many or a class for expanded clones.

-	-	TRBJ2-1	TRBV5-1	TGCGCCAGCAGCTTGGAGTCAGGGGTATACAATGAGCAGTTCTTC	CASSLESGVYNEQFF
-	-	TRBJ2-5	TRBV5-1	TGCGCCAGCAGCTCGACAGAGTACCAAGAGACCCAGTACTTC	CASSSTEYQETQYF
-	TRBD1	TRBJ1-1	TRBV6-5	TGTGCCAGCAGTTACTCGGGGGGACAGGGTGAGGCTTTCTTT	CASSYSGGQGEAFF
-	TRBD2	TRBJ2-7	TRBV7-3	TGTGCCAGCAGCTTAGGGCTAGCGGGCAATTACGAGCAGTACTTC	CASSLGLAGNYEQYF
-	-	TRBJ2-4	TRBV2	TGTGCCAGCAGTTTCGAGTTAGACATTCAGTACTTC	CASSFELDIQYF
-	-	TRBJ1-4	TRBV28	TGTGCCAGCAGTTTAATACGGAGTAATGAAAAACTGTTTTTT	CASSLIRSNEKLFF
-	-	TRBJ2-1	TRBV5-1	TGCGCCAGCAGCTTGGCGGGTCCCCGCAATGAGCAGTTCTTC	CASSLAGPRNEQFF
-	TRBD1	TRBJ1-4	TRBV19	TGTGCCAGTAGTCCCTGGGACAGGGATGAAAAACTGTTTTTT	CASSPWDRDEKLFF
-	-	TRBJ2-2	TRBV12-3/TRBV12-4	TGTGGCGCAAAATCGAACACCGGGGAGCTGTTTTTT	CGAKSNTGELFF
-	-	TRBJ2-4	TRBV9	TGTGCCAGCAGCGTCGACGTGGAGGGCATTCAGTACTTC	CASSVDVEGIQYF
once	-	TRBJ1-5	TRBV9	TGTGCCAGCAGCGTAGAGGGTAGGGGAGGCCAGCCCCAGCATTTT	CASSVEGRGGQPQHF
-	TRBD2	TRBJ2-7	TRBV5-1	TGCGCCAGCAGCTTCCGGACTAGCGGGAACTACGAGCAGTACTTC	CASSFRTSGNYEQYF
-	-	TRBJ2-5	TRBV18	TGTGCCAGCTCAGCGCTAGCCGAGACCCAGTACTTC	CASSALAETQYF
-	TRBD1	TRBJ2-2	TRBV3-1/TRBV3-2	TGTGCCAGCAGCGCTTACTCCCCCACAGGGGCCGGGGAGCTGTTTTTT	CASSAYSPTGAGELFF
-	-	TRBJ2-3	TRBV5-6	TGTGCCAGCCACATGGAGGGCAGGGACACAGATACGCAGTATTTT	CASHMEGRDTDTQYF
-	TRBD2	TRBJ2-7	TRBV6-5	TGTGCCAGCAGCCGGGACGGGAGGGGTCACGAGCAGTACTTC	CASSRDGRGHEQYF
-	-	TRBJ2-1	TRBV7-9	TGTGCCAGCAGCTTAGACACCTACAATGAGCAGTTCTTC	CASSLDTYNEQFF
-	TRBD2	TRBJ2-1	TRBV5-6	TGTGCCAGCAGCGGGACTAGCGGGTCCTCCTACAATGAGCAGTTCTTC	CASSGTSGSSYNEQFF
-	TRBD1	TRBJ1-5	TRBV19	TGTGCCAGTTCAAGGGGACAGCAGCCCCAGCATTTT	CASSRGQQPQHF
-	-	TRBJ1-2	TRBV13	TGTGCCAGCAGCTTCCTAAGCGGTGGCTACACCTTC	CASSFLSGGYTF
once	-	TRBJ1-2	TRBV29-1	TGCAGCGTTGAAGATTTCGGCCAAGGGGTCCCTTTCTATGGCTACACCTTC	CSVEDFGQGVPFYGYTF
-	TRBD1	TRBJ2-5	TRBV27	TGTGCCAGCAGTCCTGGGACAGGGTGGAGAGAGACCCAGTACTTC	CASSPGTGWRETQYF
-	TRBD1	TRBJ1-5	TRBV7-8	TGTGCCAGCAGCTTAGGGGGACAGGGGTTGGGTCAGCCCCAGCATTTT	CASSLGGQGLGQPQHF
-	TRBD2	TRBJ2-1	TRBV7-9	TGTGCCAGCAGCTTAGTTGGGACTAGCGGGAGAGGTGAGCAGTTCTTC	CASSLVGTSGRGEQFF
once	TRBD1	TRBJ1-4	TRBV2	TGTGCCAGCAGCTGGGGGACAGGTACCGAAAAACTGTTTTTT	CASSWGTGTEKLFF
-	TRBD2	TRBJ2-2	TRBV5-1	TGCGCCAGCAGCTCCTTAGCGGGAGGGCCGGCCGGGGAGCTGTTTTTT	CASSSLAGGPAGELFF
-	TRBD1	TRBJ2-7	TRBV5-1	TGCGCCAGCAGCTTGCAGGGGGCATCCTACGAGCAGTACTTC	CASSLQGASYEQYF
-	-	TRBJ1-6	TRBV19	TGTGCCAGTAGTATTCGGGATTCACCCCTCCACTTT	CASSIRDSPLHF
-	-	TRBJ1-6	TRBV19	TGTGCCAGTAGTATAACCGCCCAGGGGCCTAATTCACCCCTCCACTTT	CASSITAQGPNSPLHF
-	TRBD2	TRBJ2-7	TRBV6-5	TGTGCCAGCAGTTACTCGATAGCTAGCGGGACCGGCGAGCAGTACTTC	CASSYSIASGTGEQYF
-	-	TRBJ2-7	TRBV3-1/TRBV3-2	TGTGCCAGCAGCCAAGCGGGCCTGCTCGGCAGGGAATCCTACGAGCAGTACTTC	CASSQAGLLGRESYEQYF
few	TRBD2	TRBJ2-2	TRBV2	TGTGCCAGCAGGGCAGGACTAGGGAACACCGGGGAGCTGTTTTTT	CASRAGLGNTGELFF
-	-	TRBJ1-1	TRBV29-1	TGCAGCGTTCACGGTCCCACTGAAGCTTTCTTT	CSVHGPTEAFF
once	-	TRBJ2-7	TRBV3-1/TRBV3-2	TGTGCCAGCAGCCAGGGGGACATCGAGCAGTACTTC	CASSQGDIEQYF
-	TRBD2	TRBJ2-5	TRBV13	TGTGCCAGCAGCTTAGGCTCTTTGGGGATACTAGCGGGAGAAGAGACCCAGTACTTC	CASSLGSLGILAGEETQYF
few	-	TRBJ1-5	TRBV28	TGTGCCAGCAGTCCCCTCCCACGGTTGAGCAATCAGCCCCAGCATTTT	CASSPLPRLSNQPQHF
-	TRBD2	TRBJ2-1	TRBV10-3	TGTGCCATCAGTGAGTCGGGACTAGTTGCCGAGCAGTTCTTC	CAISESGLVAEQFF
-	TRBD1	TRBJ2-1	TRBV11-2	TGTGCCAGCAGTCGACAGGGTGACTACAATGAGCAGTTCTTC	CASSRQGDYNEQFF
-	-	TRBJ1-2	TRBV6-5	TGTGCCAGCAGTTACTCGAGGAGGACAGCCGGCTACACCTTC	CASSYSRRTAGYTF
once	TRBD2	TRBJ2-2	TRBV9	TGTGCCAGCAGCGCCCTAGCGGGAGGGCTAGGGGAGCTGTTTTTT	CASSALAGGLGELFF
-	TRBD2	TRBJ2-5	TRBV3-1/TRBV3-2	TGTGCCAGCAGCCCCCAGACTAGCGGGAGTGAGACCCAGTACTTC	CASSPQTSGSETQYF
-	-	TRBJ2-7	TRBV10-3	TGTGCCATCAGGATGGGCGCAACCTACGAGCAGTACTTC	CAIRMGATYEQYF
-	-	TRBJ1-5	TRBV3-1/TRBV3-2	TGTGCCAGCAGCCAGGACTCAAGTCAGCCCCAGCATTTT	CASSQDSSQPQHF
-	-	TRBJ1-2	TRBV11-2	TGTGCCAGCAGCTTAGGGGGACATAGTTCAGAAGGCTACACCTTC	CASSLGGHSSEGYTF
-	TRBD1	TRBJ2-2	TRBV10-3	TGTGCCATCAGATTGGGACAGGGGCGTTTAGACACCGGGGAGCTGTTTTTT	CAIRLGQGRLDTGELFF
-	TRBD2	TRBJ2-7	TRBV7-2	TGTGCCAGCAGCTTAGTCCTAGCGGGAGGCTCCTCTACCTACGAGCAGTACTTC	CASSLVLAGGSSTYEQYF